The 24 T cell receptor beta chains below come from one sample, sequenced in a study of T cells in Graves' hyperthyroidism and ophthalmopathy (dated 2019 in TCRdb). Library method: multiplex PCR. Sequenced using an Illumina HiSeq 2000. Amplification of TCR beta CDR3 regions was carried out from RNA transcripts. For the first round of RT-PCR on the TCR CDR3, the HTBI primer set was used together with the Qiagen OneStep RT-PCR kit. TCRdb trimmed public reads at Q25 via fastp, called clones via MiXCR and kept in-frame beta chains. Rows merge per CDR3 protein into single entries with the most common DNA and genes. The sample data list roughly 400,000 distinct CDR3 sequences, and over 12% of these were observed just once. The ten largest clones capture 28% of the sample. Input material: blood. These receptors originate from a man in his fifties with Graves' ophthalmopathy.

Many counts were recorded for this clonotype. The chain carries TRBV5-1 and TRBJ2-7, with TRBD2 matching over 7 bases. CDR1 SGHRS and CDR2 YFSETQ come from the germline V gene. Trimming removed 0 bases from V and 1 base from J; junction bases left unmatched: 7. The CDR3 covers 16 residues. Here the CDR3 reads CASSLGPSGPSYEQYF. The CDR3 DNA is TGCGCCAGCAGCTTGGGTCCTAGCGGCCCTTCCTACGAGCAGTACTTC.

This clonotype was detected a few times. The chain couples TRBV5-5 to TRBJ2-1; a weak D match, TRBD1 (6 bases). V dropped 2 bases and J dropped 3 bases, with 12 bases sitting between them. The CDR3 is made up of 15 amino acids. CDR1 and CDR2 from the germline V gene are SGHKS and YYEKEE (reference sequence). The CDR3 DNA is TGTGCCAGCAGCTTTTTTCCAGGGGTCTACAATGAGCAGTTCTTC. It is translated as CASSFFPGVYNEQFF.

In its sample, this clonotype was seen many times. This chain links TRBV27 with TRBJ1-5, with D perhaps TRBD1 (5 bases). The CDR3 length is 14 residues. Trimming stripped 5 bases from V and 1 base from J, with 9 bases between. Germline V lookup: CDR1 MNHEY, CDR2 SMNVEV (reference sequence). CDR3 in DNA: TGTGCCAGCAGTCGCCGACAGAGCAATCAGCCCCAGCATTTT. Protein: CASSRRQSNQPQHF.

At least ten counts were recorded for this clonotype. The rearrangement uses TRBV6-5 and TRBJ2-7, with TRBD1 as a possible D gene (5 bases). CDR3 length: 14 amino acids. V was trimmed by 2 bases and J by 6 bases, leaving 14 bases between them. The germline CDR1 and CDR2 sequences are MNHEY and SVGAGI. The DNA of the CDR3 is TGTGCCAGCAGTTACGGGGCGGAACGAATCGAGCAGTACTTC. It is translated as CASSYGAERIEQYF.

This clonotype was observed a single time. CDR3: CASSIRTGGSNQPQHF. As DNA, the CDR3 is TGTGCCAGTAGTATTCGGACAGGGGGGTCAAATCAGCCCCAGCATTTT. The J gene is TRBJ1-5, the V gene TRBV19; 10 bases agree with TRBD1. V gave up 3 bases and J gave up 4 bases; unmatched junction bases: 6. Germline values: CDR1 LNHDA, CDR2 SQIVND (reference sequence). This CDR3 contains 16 residues.

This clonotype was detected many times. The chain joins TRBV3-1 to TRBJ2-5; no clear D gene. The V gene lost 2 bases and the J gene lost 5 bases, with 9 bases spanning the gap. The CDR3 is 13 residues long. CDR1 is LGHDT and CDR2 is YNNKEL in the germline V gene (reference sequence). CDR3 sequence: CASSQIWTETQYF. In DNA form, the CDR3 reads TGTGCCAGCAGCCAAATCTGGACGGAGACCCAGTACTTC.

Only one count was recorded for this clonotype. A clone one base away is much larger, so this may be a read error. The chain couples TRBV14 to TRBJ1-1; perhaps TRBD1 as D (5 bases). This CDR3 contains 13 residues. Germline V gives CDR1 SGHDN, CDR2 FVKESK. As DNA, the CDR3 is TGTGCCAGCAGCCAGTCCAGGGAGACTGTAGCTTTCTTT. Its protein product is CASSQSRETVAFF.

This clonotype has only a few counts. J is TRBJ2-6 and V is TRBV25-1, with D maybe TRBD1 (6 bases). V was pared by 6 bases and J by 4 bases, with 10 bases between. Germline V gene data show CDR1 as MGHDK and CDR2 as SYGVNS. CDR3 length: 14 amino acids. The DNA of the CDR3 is TGTGCCAGCAGAGGGGGATACGGGGCCAACGTCCTGACTTTC. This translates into CASRGGYGANVLTF.

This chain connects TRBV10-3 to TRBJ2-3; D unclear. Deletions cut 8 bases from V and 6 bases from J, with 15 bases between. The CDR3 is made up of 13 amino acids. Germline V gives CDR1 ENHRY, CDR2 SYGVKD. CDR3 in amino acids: CAIQPKFLDTQYF. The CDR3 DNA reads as TGTGCCATCCAGCCTAAATTTTTGGATACGCAGTATTTT.

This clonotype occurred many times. CDR3 DNA: TGTGCCAGCAGCGCCGATCTAGCGGGAGCTAATGAGCAGTTCTTC. Amino acids: CASSADLAGANEQFF. The chain is built from TRBV13 and TRBJ2-1; TRBD2 aligns across 10 bases. J lost 7 bases, V lost 5 bases, and 8 bases had no gene match. Germline V gene data show CDR1 as PRHDT and CDR2 as FYEKMQ (reference sequence). CDR3 length equals 15 residues.

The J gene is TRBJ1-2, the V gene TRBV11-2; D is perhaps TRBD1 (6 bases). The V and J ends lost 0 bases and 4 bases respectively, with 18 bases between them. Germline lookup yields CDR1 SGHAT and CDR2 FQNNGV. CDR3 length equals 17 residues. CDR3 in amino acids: CASSLEGAESRSYGYTF. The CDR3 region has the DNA TGTGCCAGCAGCTTAGAGGGGGCCGAATCCAGATCCTATGGCTACACCTTC.

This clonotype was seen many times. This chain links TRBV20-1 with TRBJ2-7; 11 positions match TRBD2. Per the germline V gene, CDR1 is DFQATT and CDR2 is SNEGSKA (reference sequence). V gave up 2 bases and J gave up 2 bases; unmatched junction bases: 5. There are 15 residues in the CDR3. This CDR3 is CSARPTSGRTYEQYF. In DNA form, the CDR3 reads TGCAGTGCTAGACCTACTAGCGGGAGAACCTACGAGCAGTACTTC.

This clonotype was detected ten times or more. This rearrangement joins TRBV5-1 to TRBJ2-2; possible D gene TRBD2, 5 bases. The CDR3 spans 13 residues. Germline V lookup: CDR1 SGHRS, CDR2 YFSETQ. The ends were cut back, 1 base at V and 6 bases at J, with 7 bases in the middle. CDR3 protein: CASSLSEAGELFF. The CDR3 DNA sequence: TGCGCCAGCAGCTTGTCGGAGGCCGGGGAGCTGTTTTTT.

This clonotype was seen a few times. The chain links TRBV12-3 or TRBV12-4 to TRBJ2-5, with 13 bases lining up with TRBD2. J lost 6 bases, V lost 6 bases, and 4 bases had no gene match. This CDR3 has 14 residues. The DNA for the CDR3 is TGTGCCAGCAGCCGGACTAGCGGGAGTCAGACCCAGTACTTC. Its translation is CASSRTSGSQTQYF.

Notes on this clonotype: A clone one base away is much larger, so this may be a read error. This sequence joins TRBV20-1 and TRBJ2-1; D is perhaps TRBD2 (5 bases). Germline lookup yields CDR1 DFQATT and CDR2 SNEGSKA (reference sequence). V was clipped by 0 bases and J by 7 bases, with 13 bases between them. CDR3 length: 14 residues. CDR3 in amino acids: CSARDRGLYNEQFF. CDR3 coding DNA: TGCAGTGCTAGAGATCGTGGACTTTATAATGAGCAGTTCTTC.

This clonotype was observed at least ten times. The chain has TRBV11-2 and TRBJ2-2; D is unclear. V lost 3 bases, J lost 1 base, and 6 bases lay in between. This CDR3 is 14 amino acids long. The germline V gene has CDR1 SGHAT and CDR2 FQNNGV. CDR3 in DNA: TGTGCCAGCAGCTTCCGAGGGAACACCGGGGAGCTGTTTTTT. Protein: CASSFRGNTGELFF.

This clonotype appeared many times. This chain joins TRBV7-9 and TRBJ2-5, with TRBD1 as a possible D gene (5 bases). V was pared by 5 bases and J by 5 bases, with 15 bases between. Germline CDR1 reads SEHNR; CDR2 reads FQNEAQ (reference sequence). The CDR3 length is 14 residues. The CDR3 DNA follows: TGTGCCAGCAGCCAAAGGCGGCCAGGGGAGACCCAGTACTTC. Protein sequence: CASSQRRPGETQYF.

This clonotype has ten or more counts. The CDR3 DNA follows: TGCAGTGATCTAGCGGGAGGGTTGAATGAGCAGTTCTTC. This encodes CSDLAGGLNEQFF. This chain connects TRBV20-1 to TRBJ2-1, with 12 bases lining up with TRBD2. J was trimmed by 7 bases and V by 7 bases; bases with no gene match: 5. The V gene's germline CDR1 is DFQATT and CDR2 SNEGSKA (reference sequence). The CDR3 extends over 13 amino acids.

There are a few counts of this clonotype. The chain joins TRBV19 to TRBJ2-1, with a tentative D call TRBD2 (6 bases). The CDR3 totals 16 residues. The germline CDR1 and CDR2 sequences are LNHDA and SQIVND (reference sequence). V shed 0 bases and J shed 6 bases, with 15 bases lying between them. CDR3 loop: CASSIDRERATNEQFF. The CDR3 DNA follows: TGTGCCAGTAGTATAGATAGGGAGCGGGCCACCAATGAGCAGTTCTTC. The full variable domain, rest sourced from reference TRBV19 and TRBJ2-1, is DGGITQSPKYLFRKEGQNVTLSCEQNLNHDAMYWYRQDPGQGLRLIYYSQIVNDFQKGDIAEGYSVSREKKESFPLTVTSAQKNPTAFYLCASSIDRERATNEQFFGPGTRLTVL.

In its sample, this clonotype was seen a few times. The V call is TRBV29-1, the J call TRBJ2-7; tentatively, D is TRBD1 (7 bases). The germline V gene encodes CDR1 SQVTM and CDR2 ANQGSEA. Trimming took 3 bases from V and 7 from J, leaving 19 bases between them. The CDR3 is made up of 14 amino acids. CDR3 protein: CSVEGGTVVGEQYF. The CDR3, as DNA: TGCAGCGTTGAGGGCGGGACAGTGGTGGGGGAGCAGTACTTC.

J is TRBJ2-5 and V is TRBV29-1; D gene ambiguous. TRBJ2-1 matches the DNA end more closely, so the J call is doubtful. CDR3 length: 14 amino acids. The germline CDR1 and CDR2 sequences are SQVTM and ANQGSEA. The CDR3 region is CSVDKAAVGETQFF. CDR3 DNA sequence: TGCAGCGTTGATAAGGCGGCAGTTGGAGAGACCCAGTTCTTC.

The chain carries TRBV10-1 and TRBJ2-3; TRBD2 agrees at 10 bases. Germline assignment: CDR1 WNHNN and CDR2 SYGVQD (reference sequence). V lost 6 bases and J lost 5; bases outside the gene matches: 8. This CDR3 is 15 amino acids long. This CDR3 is CASSVLAGVGDTQYF. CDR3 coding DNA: TGCGCCAGCAGCGTCCTAGCGGGAGTGGGAGATACGCAGTATTTT.

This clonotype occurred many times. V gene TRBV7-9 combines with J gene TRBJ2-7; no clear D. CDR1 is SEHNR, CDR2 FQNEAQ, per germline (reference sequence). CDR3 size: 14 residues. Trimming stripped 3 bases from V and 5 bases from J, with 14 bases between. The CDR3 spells CASSFLGSGDEQYF. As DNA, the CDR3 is TGTGCCAGCAGCTTTCTAGGTTCGGGCGACGAGCAGTACTTC.

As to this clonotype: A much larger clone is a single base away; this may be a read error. The CDR3 reads CASSDYQGPQYF. DNA for the CDR3: TGTGCCAGCAGCGATTACCAGGGTCCCCAGTACTTC. The chain combines TRBV7-9 with TRBJ2-5; TRBD1 might be the D (5 bases). V was pared by 5 bases and J by 9 bases, with 13 bases between. From germline, CDR1 is SEHNR and CDR2 FQNEAQ (reference sequence). This CDR3 has 12 amino acids. The full variable domain, in which reference TRBV7-9 and TRBJ2-5 provide the parts outside the CDR3, is DTGVSQNPRHKITKRGQNVTFRCDPISEHNRLYWYRQTLGQGPEFLTYFQNEAQLEKSRLLSDRFSAERPKGSFSTLEIQRTEQGDSAMYLCASSDYQGPQYFGPGTRLLVL.